The rows below give T cell receptor beta chains drawn from one sample of a study of beta chain features in type 1 diabetes. Sequenced by immunoSEQ multiplex PCR; TCRdb stores in-frame clones only, minus some. The sample yields approximately 50,000 clones, approximately 45% seen once. Sequencing was carried out using Tregs from blood. These receptors all come from a man in his thirties or forties with type 1 diabetes. The CDR3 runs from the conserved cysteine through the conserved F or W. The order of the fields is clone size, V gene, D gene, J gene, CDR3 DNA, CDR3 protein. D genes are given only for firm matches. A clone size is listed for some rows: how often the clone was seen (once, few, many), or a class if it is expanded.

>-|TRBV7-2|TRBD2|TRBJ2-3
TGTGCCAGCAGCCGTAGCGGGGCTGCGCAGTATTTT
CASSRSGAAQYF
>-|TRBV10-3|TRBD2|TRBJ2-2
TGTGCCATCAGTGCCCGTCCCACCAGCGGGAGGGTGAACACCGGGGAGCTGTTTTTT
CAISARPTSGRVNTGELFF
>-|TRBV18|-|TRBJ2-7
TGTGCCAGCTCACCACAGGGGTCTCGCTCCTACGAGCAGTACTTC
CASSPQGSRSYEQYF
>-|TRBV20-1|-|TRBJ1-2
TGCAGTGCCCTAGGACATTCTGGCTACACCTTC
CSALGHSGYTF
>few|TRBV18|TRBD2|TRBJ2-3
TGTGCCAGCTCACCGTACCCTAGCGGGAGAAGGGCTAGCACAGATACGCAGTATTTT
CASSPYPSGRRASTDTQYF
>-|TRBV29-1|-|TRBJ1-1
TGCAGCGTTGTGATGGAGCAGGGAAACACTGAAGCTTTCTTT
CSVVMEQGNTEAFF
>-|TRBV9|TRBD2|TRBJ2-1
TGTGCCAGCAGCGTACGGGGGGACCAAGCCTACAATGAGCAGTTCTTC
CASSVRGDQAYNEQFF
>-|TRBV18|-|TRBJ2-7
TGTGCCAGCTCACCAGCTAGCGAGAGCACCTACGAGCAGTACTTC
CASSPASESTYEQYF
>few|TRBV29-1|-|TRBJ2-1
TGCAGCGTCCACCGTACCATCGGTGAGCAGTTCTTC
CSVHRTIGEQFF
>few|TRBV28|-|TRBJ1-1
TGTGCCAGCAGTTTAGGTCCAGGGGCCAGAAGACGGGCTTTCTTT
CASSLGPGARRRAFF
>few|TRBV15|-|TRBJ2-5
TGTGCCACCAGCAGAGATCCGGGGGGCGAAGAGACCCAGTACTTC
CATSRDPGGEETQYF
>few|TRBV15|TRBD2|TRBJ2-7
TGTGCCACCAGCAGAGATCACAGCGGGAGCTACGAGCAGTACTTC
CATSRDHSGSYEQYF
>-|TRBV18|TRBD2|TRBJ2-1
TGTGCCAGCTCACCACCGTCTAGCGGGTACAATGAGCAGTTCTTC
CASSPPSSGYNEQFF
>few|TRBV30|TRBD2|TRBJ2-1
TGTGCCTGGAGACTAGCGGGAGGAATTGAGCAGTTCTTC
CAWRLAGGIEQFF
>-|TRBV5-4|-|TRBJ2-1
TGTGCCAGCAGCTTGAATCCGACTAAAAGGCCTCTACGGAATGAGCAGTTCTTC
CASSLNPTKRPLRNEQFF
>-|TRBV7-3|TRBD2|TRBJ2-3
TGTGCCAGCAGCTCACAATCCGGACTAGCGGGAGTCGATACGCAGTATTTT
CASSSQSGLAGVDTQYF